These 32 T cell receptor beta chains originate from one sample sequenced in a study of shared clonotypes between healthy human individuals. Here immunoSEQ multiplex PCR was the method, and the copy in TCRdb shows in-frame clones only, minus some. The profile covers about 1.5 million clones, with 95% to 99% appearing a single time and roughly 0.45% taken by the ten largest. Sequencing used naive CD4+ T cells sorted from blood. The subset was: CD45RA+ positively selected. All receptors come from a man aged 25-45 years in good health.

The chain recombines TRBV2 with TRBJ2-3; 8 nucleotides line up with TRBD2. The CDR3 loop spans 14 amino acids. The germline CDR1 and CDR2 sequences are SNHLY and FYNNEI. V was clipped by 7 bases and J by 4 bases; unmatched bases: 7. CDR3 sequence reads: CASMRGAGADTQYF. CDR3 bases: TGTGCCAGCATGCGGGGGGCAGGAGCAGATACGCAGTATTTT.

The rearrangement joins TRBV28 to TRBJ2-5, with a weak D call TRBD2 (6 bases). The ends were cut back, 6 bases at V and 1 base at J, with 15 bases in the middle. CDR3 size: 15 residues. Looked up from germline, CDR1 is MDHEN and CDR2 is SYDVKM. The CDR3: CASRPLDYPQETQYF. In DNA, the CDR3 is TGTGCCAGCAGGCCATTGGACTACCCCCAAGAGACCCAGTACTTC.

CDR3 residues: CASSSPGMGNEQFF. Here the CDR3 DNA reads TGTGCCAGCAGCTCACCAGGTATGGGGAATGAGCAGTTCTTC. The chain joins TRBV11-3 to TRBJ2-1; no clear D gene. Trimming took 4 bases from V and 7 from J, leaving 14 bases between them. The CDR3 contains 14 residues. Germline lookup yields CDR1 SGHNT and CDR2 YENEEA.

The chain employs TRBV19 and TRBJ2-6; 11 bases line up with TRBD2. Germline assignment: CDR1 LNHDA and CDR2 SQIVND (reference sequence). J gave up 0 bases and V 7 bases, and 8 bases lay outside the gene matches. This CDR3 contains 18 residues. The CDR3 reads CASTLAGGSVSGANVLTF. CDR3 DNA sequence: TGTGCCAGTACCTTAGCGGGAGGGTCAGTCTCTGGGGCCAACGTCCTGACTTTC. Variable domain in full (rest from reference TRBV19 and TRBJ2-6): DGGITQSPKYLFRKEGQNVTLSCEQNLNHDAMYWYRQDPGQGLRLIYYSQIVNDFQKGDIAEGYSVSREKKESFPLTVTSAQKNPTAFYLCASTLAGGSVSGANVLTFGAGSRLTVL.

This chain joins TRBV28 and TRBJ1-3; D call uncertain. Trimming took off 6 bases at V and 0 bases at J, with 12 bases between the two ends. The germline CDR1 and CDR2 sequences are MDHEN and SYDVKM. This CDR3 region has 15 residues. In nucleotides, the CDR3 is TGTGCCAGCAGCCGGGGTTCTGACTCTGGAAACACCATATATTTT. The encoded protein is CASSRGSDSGNTIYF.

V and J are TRBV6-1 and TRBJ2-3; a possible D gene is TRBD1 (6 bases). In germline, CDR1 is MNHNS, CDR2 SASEGT. The germline V and J ends were trimmed by 2 bases and 0 bases, with 18 bases remaining between them. There are 18 residues in the CDR3. The CDR3 region is CASSELGTSQSSTDTQYF. The CDR3 DNA follows: TGTGCCAGCAGTGAACTGGGGACATCTCAGAGTAGCACAGATACGCAGTATTTT.

The rearrangement uses TRBV29-1 and TRBJ1-2, with TRBD1 as a possible D gene (5 bases). This CDR3 contains 12 residues. The germline V and J ends were trimmed by 4 bases and 2 bases, with 8 bases remaining between them. Germline-derived CDR1 and CDR2 are SQVTM and ANQGSEA. CDR3 loop: CSVGPGNYGYTF. CDR3 sequence (DNA): TGCAGCGTTGGACCAGGGAACTATGGCTACACCTTC.

The gene calls are TRBV19 and TRBJ2-7, with D possibly being TRBD2 (7 bases). Germline CDR1 is LNHDA and CDR2 is SQIVND (reference sequence). The CDR3 consists of 16 residues. V shed 0 bases and J shed 5 bases, with 17 bases lying between them. This CDR3 is CASSIDPGGLKNEQYF. CDR3 in DNA: TGTGCCAGTAGTATAGATCCGGGGGGCCTAAAGAACGAGCAGTACTTC. Full variable domain (rest looked up from reference TRBV19 and TRBJ2-7): DGGITQSPKYLFRKEGQNVTLSCEQNLNHDAMYWYRQDPGQGLRLIYYSQIVNDFQKGDIAEGYSVSREKKESFPLTVTSAQKNPTAFYLCASSIDPGGLKNEQYFGPGTRLTVT.

The rearrangement links TRBV27 to TRBJ2-1, with D possibly being TRBD2 (5 bases). Germline V lookup: CDR1 MNHEY, CDR2 SMNVEV (reference sequence). V shed 5 bases and J shed 1 base, with 15 bases lying between them. The CDR3 has 16 amino acids. The CDR3 protein is CASSRFGVHSYNEQFF. DNA of the CDR3: TGTGCCAGCAGTCGATTCGGGGTCCATTCCTACAATGAGCAGTTCTTC.

The gene calls are TRBV7-2 and TRBJ2-7; possible D gene TRBD2, 7 bases. In germline, CDR1 is SGHTA, CDR2 FQGNSA. This CDR3 comprises 15 residues. Trimming pared 5 bases from V and 4 bases from J, leaving 18 bases between. CDR3 sequence reads: CASSRAGAGLYEQYF. The CDR3 DNA follows: TGTGCCAGCAGCCGCGCGGGGGCGGGGCTTTACGAGCAGTACTTC.

The chain has TRBV7-6 and TRBJ2-2, with a weak D call TRBD2 (6 bases). Germline CDR1 is SGHVS and CDR2 is FNYEAQ. The CDR3 has 16 amino acids. V was cut by 0 bases and J by 0 bases, with 8 bases left in between. CDR3 nucleotide sequence: TGTGCCAGCAGCTTAGCGGGCGGGACGAACACCGGGGAGCTGTTTTTT. This gives the protein CASSLAGGTNTGELFF. Looking up the rest from reference TRBV7-6 and TRBJ2-2 gives the full variable domain: GAGVSQSPRYKVTKRGQDVALRCDPISGHVSLYWYRQALGQGPEFLTYFNYEAQQDKSGLPNDRFSAERPEGSISTLTIQRTEQRDSAMYRCASSLAGGTNTGELFFGEGSRLTVL.

The V gene is TRBV2, the J gene TRBJ2-1; 14 bases agree with TRBD2. V was clipped by 6 bases and J by 10 bases; unmatched bases: 5. CDR1 and CDR2 (germline): SNHLY, FYNNEI. The CDR3 extends over 14 amino acids. The CDR3 protein is CASRGTSGSREQFF. CDR3 nucleotides: TGTGCCAGCAGAGGGACTAGCGGGAGTCGGGAGCAGTTCTTC.

The chain joins TRBV7-8 to TRBJ2-7, with D uncertain. V lost 5 bases to trimming and J lost 2 bases, with 13 bases between them. The CDR3 extends over 14 amino acids. Germline CDR1 reads SGHVS; CDR2 reads FQNEAQ. CDR3 in amino acids: CASSPSRLTYEQYF. For the CDR3, the DNA is TGTGCCAGCAGCCCATCTAGGTTGACCTACGAGCAGTACTTC. The entire variable domain, with the rest obtained from reference TRBV7-8 and TRBJ2-7, is as follows: GAGVSQSPRYKVAKRGQDVALRCDPISGHVSLFWYQQALGQGPEFLTYFQNEAQLDKSGLPSDRFFAERPEGSVSTLKIQRTQQEDSAVYLCASSPSRLTYEQYFGPGTRLTVT.

V gene TRBV5-5 combines with J gene TRBJ2-7; maybe TRBD2 (6 bases). The CDR3 runs 15 residues. CDR1 SGHKS and CDR2 YYEKEE come from the germline V gene (reference sequence). Trimming left V 6 bases short and J 3 bases short, with 19 bases between. The CDR3 nucleotides read TGTGCCAGCATCCCGGGGGTGGGTGCGAGCTACGAGCAGTACTTC. Translation: CASIPGVGASYEQYF.

The sample holds one count of this clone. CDR3 nucleotides: TGCGCCAGCAGCCTGAGAAGTGGCGGCGGGACCCAGTACTTC. The encoded protein is CASSLRSGGGTQYF. The rearrangement uses TRBV5-1 and TRBJ2-5, with unresolved D. The V gene's germline CDR1 is SGHRS and CDR2 YFSETQ. There are 14 residues in the CDR3. The V and J ends lost 4 bases and 7 bases respectively, with 17 bases between them.

V is TRBV5-4 and J is TRBJ2-7, with 11 nucleotides matching TRBD2. J lost 2 bases, V lost 4 bases, and 14 bases had no gene match. The CDR3 runs 18 residues. CDR1 and CDR2 from the germline V gene are SGHNT and YYREEE (reference sequence). CDR3 loop: CASSQEDPLAGGAYEQYF. CDR3 bases: TGTGCCAGCAGCCAAGAGGACCCCCTAGCGGGAGGCGCCTACGAGCAGTACTTC.

The gene calls are TRBV7-8 and TRBJ1-2; 7 bases are shared with TRBD1. The germline gives CDR1 SGHVS, CDR2 FQNEAQ. The CDR3 runs to 14 residues. The J segment lost 4 bases and the V segment lost 4 bases, leaving 6 bases of the junction unmatched. CDR3 loop: CASSSNRQGYGYTF. The DNA for the CDR3 is TGTGCCAGCAGCTCGAACCGACAGGGCTATGGCTACACCTTC.

The genes are TRBV5-5 and TRBJ2-7; D unresolved. This CDR3 has 15 amino acids. The germline V and J ends were trimmed by 0 bases and 3 bases, with 13 bases remaining between them. Germline loops: CDR1 SGHKS, CDR2 YYEKEE (reference sequence). The CDR3, as DNA: TGTGCCAGCAGCTTGGTGTCCGGCGGTAACTACGAGCAGTACTTC. This gives the protein CASSLVSGGNYEQYF.

The chain joins TRBV11-2 to TRBJ2-1; D gene ambiguous. This CDR3 is built from 13 residues. Germline CDR1 reads SGHAT; CDR2 reads FQNNGV. Between the trimmed V and J ends, which lost 5 bases and 14 bases, there was a span of 19 bases. CDR3 DNA: TGTGCCAGCAGCCCTGAAAGGCTCTCAATGAAGTTCTTC. Translation: CASSPERLSMKFF.

V gene TRBV18 combines with J gene TRBJ2-2; 7 bases align to TRBD2. The V gene end was trimmed by 3 bases and the J gene end by 7 bases; junction bases not matched to a gene: 8. This CDR3 has 15 amino acids. CDR1 and CDR2 from the germline V gene are KGHSH and LQKENI. The CDR3 nucleotides read TGTGCCAGCTCACCCCCGAGCGGGGCCTTCGGGGAGCTGTTTTTT. Translation: CASSPPSGAFGELFF.

This clone was recorded only once. The V and J genes are TRBV20-1 and TRBJ1-5; D not resolved. CDR3 length: 11 amino acids. V was trimmed by 5 bases and J by 3 bases, leaving 5 bases between them. In germline, CDR1 is DFQATT, CDR2 SNEGSKA (reference sequence). The CDR3 DNA reads TGCAGTGCTTTACACAATCAGCCCCAGCATTTT. It translates to CSALHNQPQHF.

The rearrangement links TRBV15 to TRBJ1-1; D not resolved. V lost 0 bases and J lost 2, with 10 bases in between. Looked up from germline, CDR1 is LNHNV and CDR2 is YYDKDF (reference sequence). The CDR3 sequence is 15 residues long. The CDR3 DNA follows: TGTGCCACCAGCAGAGATTTTATGCTAAACACTGAAGCTTTCTTT. This codes for CATSRDFMLNTEAFF.

This chain uses TRBV18 with TRBJ2-2; D unclear. Trimming removed 5 bases at V and 3 bases at J, with 13 bases between. Germline V gives CDR1 KGHSH, CDR2 LQKENI. The CDR3 is made up of 15 amino acids. The CDR3, as DNA: TGTGCCAGCTCATCGTCCCGGCCCTACACCGGGGAGCTGTTTTTT. Translated, it gives CASSSSRPYTGELFF.

The J gene is TRBJ1-4, the V gene TRBV29-1; maybe TRBD1 (6 bases). Germline V gene sequence: CDR1 SQVTM, CDR2 ANQGSEA. V was shortened by 6 bases and J by 16 bases, with 18 bases between the two germline ends. This CDR3 contains 11 residues. In DNA form, the CDR3 reads TGCAGCGTGGACGGGACACCGGATCAGTTTTTT. Amino acid sequence: CSVDGTPDQFF.

For this clone: The identical CDR3 is also encoded by other nucleotide sequences in the sample. This chain's CDR3 is CSAKGTGELFF. CDR3 DNA: TGCAGTGCTAAGGGAACCGGGGAGCTGTTTTTT. The chain carries TRBV20-1 and TRBJ2-2; D unresolved. This CDR3 contains 11 residues. V was cut by 4 bases and J by 5 bases, with 5 bases left in between. Germline CDR1 reads DFQATT; CDR2 reads SNEGSKA (reference sequence).

The chain couples TRBV4-3 to TRBJ2-7; D is unclear. The germline V and J ends were trimmed by 0 bases and 1 base, with 7 bases remaining between them. The germline CDR1 and CDR2 sequences are LGHNA and YSLEER. The CDR3 spans 14 residues. For the CDR3, the DNA is TGCGCCAGCAGCCAAGATCCGAGGTCCTACGAGCAGTACTTC. Protein: CASSQDPRSYEQYF.

V and J are TRBV19 and TRBJ2-7; possibly TRBD1 or TRBD2 for D (5 bases each). Looked up from germline, CDR1 is LNHDA and CDR2 is SQIVND (reference sequence). Trimming took off 6 bases at V and 7 bases at J, with 16 bases between the two ends. This CDR3 contains 13 residues. The chain's CDR3 is CASRSRGSREQYF. The CDR3 DNA reads TGTGCCAGTAGGTCGAGGGGCTCTAGGGAGCAGTACTTC.

This chain uses TRBV2 with TRBJ2-7; no reliable D call. The V and J ends lost 2 bases and 0 bases respectively, with 5 bases between them. The CDR3 covers 13 residues. Germline-derived CDR1 and CDR2 are SNHLY and FYNNEI. The CDR3 sequence is CASSEQDSYEQYF. The CDR3 DNA sequence: TGTGCCAGCAGTGAACAGGACTCCTACGAGCAGTACTTC.

The gene calls are TRBV5-6 and TRBJ2-5; the D is unclear. This CDR3 spans 11 amino acids. Germline CDR1 is SGHDT and CDR2 is YYEEEE. V was clipped by 5 bases and J by 5 bases, with 7 bases between them. CDR3 DNA sequence: TGTGCCAGCAGGCAAGGGGAGACCCAGTACTTC. This translates into CASRQGETQYF.

This sequence joins TRBV5-1 and TRBJ2-1, with 7 bases matching TRBD2. Trimming removed 5 bases from V and 0 bases from J; junction bases left unmatched: 2. Looked up from germline, CDR1 is SGHRS and CDR2 is YFSETQ. The CDR3 contains 14 residues. The CDR3: CASSGGGSYNEQFF. As DNA, the CDR3 is TGCGCCAGCAGTGGCGGGGGCTCCTACAATGAGCAGTTCTTC.

This sequence joins TRBV7-2 and TRBJ2-1; D uncertain. Germline assignment: CDR1 SGHTA and CDR2 FQGNSA. With 5 bases removed from V and 6 bases from J, the gap between germline ends came to 8 bases. The CDR3 is made up of 12 amino acids. The CDR3 region has the DNA TGTGCCAGCAGCCCGGCGGCCAATGAGCAGTTCTTC. Its protein product is CASSPAANEQFF.

This clone appeared a single time. The chain uses TRBV7-7 and TRBJ2-5; the D gene could be TRBD1 or TRBD2 (5 bases each). CDR3 length: 16 residues. Germline CDR1 SSHAT, CDR2 FNYEAQ (reference sequence). Trimming took 5 bases from V and 5 from J, leaving 21 bases between them. CDR3 amino acids: CASSLPASLGDETQYF. CDR3 in DNA: TGTGCCAGCAGCCTCCCGGCTTCGTTGGGGGATGAGACCCAGTACTTC.